The clone carrying this TCR beta chain occurred a few times. Its antigen remains unknown. Per germline, CDR1 SNHLY and CDR2 FYNNEI. V lost 6 bases and J 2 bases, leaving 14 bases between the germline ends. This CDR3 region has 14 residues. This record belongs to a study of beta chain features in type 1 diabetes. Findings and caveats of the study: Compared with healthy donors, patients appeared to share more similar naive, central memory and regulatory TCRB repertoires.

The whole isolated RNA underwent reverse transcription, so sequencing captured expressed TCRB transcripts. Sequenced by immunoSEQ multiplex PCR; TCRdb stores in-frame clones only, minus some. The sample lists about 620,000 clones; roughly a sixth were seen once. The TCR was taken from a man younger than 35 in good health. V gene TRBV2 combines with J gene TRBJ2-7; D possibly uses TRBD1 or TRBD2 (6 bases each). What was sequenced was naive CD4+ T cells from blood. The CDR3 nucleotides read TGTGCCAGCAGCTCCCGGGGGCTAACCTACGAGCAGTACTTC. Its translation: CASSSRGLTYEQYF.